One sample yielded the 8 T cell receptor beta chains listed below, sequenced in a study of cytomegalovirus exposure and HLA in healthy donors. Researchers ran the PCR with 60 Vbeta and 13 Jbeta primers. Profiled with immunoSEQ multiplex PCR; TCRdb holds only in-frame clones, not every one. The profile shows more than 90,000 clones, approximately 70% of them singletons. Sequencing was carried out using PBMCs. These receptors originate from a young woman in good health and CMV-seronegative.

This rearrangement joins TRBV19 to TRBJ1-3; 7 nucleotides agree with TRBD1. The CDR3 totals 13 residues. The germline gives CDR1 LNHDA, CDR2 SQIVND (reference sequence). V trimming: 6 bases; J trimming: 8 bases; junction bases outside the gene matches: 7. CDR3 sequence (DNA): TGTGCCAGTAGGACAGGGACTGCTGACACCATATATTTT. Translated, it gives CASRTGTADTIYF.

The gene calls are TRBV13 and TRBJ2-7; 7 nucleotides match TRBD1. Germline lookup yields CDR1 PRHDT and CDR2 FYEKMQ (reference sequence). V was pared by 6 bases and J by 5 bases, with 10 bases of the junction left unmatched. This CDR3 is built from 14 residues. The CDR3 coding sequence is TGTGCCAGCAGTTTAACCGGACAGGCTGACGAGCAGTACTTC. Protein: CASSLTGQADEQYF.

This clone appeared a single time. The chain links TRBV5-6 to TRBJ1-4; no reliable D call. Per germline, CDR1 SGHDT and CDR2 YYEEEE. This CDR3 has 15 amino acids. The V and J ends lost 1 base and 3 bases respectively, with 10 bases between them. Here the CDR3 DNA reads TGTGCCAGCAGCTTGATTCGGTTGTCTAATGAAAAACTGTTTTTT. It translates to CASSLIRLSNEKLFF.

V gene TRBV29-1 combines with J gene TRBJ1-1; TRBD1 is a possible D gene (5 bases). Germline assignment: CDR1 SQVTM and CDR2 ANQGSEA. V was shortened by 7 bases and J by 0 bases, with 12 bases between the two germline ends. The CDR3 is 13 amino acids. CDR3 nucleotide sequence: TGCAGCGGGCGGAGGGGAATGAACACTGAAGCTTTCTTT. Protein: CSGRRGMNTEAFF.

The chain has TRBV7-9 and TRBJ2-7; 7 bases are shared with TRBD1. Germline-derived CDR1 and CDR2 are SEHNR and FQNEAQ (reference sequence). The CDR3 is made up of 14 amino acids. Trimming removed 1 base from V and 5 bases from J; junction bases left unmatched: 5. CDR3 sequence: CASSLDEQGNEQYF. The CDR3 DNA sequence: TGTGCCAGCAGCTTAGACGAACAGGGGAACGAGCAGTACTTC.

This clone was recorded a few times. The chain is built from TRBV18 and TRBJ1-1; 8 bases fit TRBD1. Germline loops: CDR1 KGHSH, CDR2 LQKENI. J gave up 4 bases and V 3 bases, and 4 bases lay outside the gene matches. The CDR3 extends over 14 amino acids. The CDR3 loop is CASSPDRGGTEAFF. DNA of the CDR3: TGTGCCAGCTCACCCGACAGGGGAGGCACTGAAGCTTTCTTT.

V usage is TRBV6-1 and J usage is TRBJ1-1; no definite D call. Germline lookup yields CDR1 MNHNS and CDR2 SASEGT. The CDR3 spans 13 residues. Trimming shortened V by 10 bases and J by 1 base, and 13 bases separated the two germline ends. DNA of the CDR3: TGTGCCACCCTGGAGGACTCGAACACTGAAGCTTTCTTT. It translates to CATLEDSNTEAFF.

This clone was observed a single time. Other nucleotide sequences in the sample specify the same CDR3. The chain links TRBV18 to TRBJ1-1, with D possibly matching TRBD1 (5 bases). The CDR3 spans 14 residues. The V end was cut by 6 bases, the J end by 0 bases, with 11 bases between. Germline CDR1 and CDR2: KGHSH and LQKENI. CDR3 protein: CASSPGGVNTEAFF. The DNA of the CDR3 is TGTGCCAGCTCCCCGGGGGGGGTGAACACTGAAGCTTTCTTT.